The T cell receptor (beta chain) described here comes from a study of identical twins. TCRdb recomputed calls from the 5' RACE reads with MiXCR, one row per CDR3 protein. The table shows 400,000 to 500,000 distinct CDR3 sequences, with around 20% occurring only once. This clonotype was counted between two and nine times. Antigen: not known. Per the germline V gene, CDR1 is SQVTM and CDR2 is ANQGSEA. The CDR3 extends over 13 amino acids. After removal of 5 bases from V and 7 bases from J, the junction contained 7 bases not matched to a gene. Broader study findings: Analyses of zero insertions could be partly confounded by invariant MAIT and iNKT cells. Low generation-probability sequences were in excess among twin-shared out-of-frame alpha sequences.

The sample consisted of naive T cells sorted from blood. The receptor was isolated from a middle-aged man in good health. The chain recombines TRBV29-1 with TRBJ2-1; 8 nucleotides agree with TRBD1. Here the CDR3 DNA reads TGCAGCGTTACAGGGGGGACCACAAATGAGCAGTTCTTC. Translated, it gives CSVTGGTTNEQFF.